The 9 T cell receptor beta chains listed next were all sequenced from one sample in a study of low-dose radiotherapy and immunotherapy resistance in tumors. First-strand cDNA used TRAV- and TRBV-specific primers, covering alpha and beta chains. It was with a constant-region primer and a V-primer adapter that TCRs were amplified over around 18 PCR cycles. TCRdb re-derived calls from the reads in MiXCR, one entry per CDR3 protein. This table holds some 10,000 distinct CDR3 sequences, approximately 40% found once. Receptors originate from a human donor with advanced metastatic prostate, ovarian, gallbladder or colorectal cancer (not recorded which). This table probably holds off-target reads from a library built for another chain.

The CDR3, as DNA: TGTGCCAGCAGTCCCGGGACAGGGTATAATTCACCCCTCCACTTT. Residues: CASSPGTGYNSPLHF. The gene calls are TRBV6-5 and TRBJ1-6, with 9 positions matching TRBD1. Germline values: CDR1 MNHEY, CDR2 SVGAGI. This CDR3 is 15 amino acids long. Unmatched junction bases numbered 3, after V lost 5 bases and J lost 4 bases.

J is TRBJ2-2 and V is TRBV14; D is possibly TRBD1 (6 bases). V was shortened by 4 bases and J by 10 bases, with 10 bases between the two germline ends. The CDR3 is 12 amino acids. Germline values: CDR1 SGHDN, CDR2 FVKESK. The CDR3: CASSLGAEELFF. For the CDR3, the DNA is TGTGCCAGCAGCCTGGGGGCGGAGGAGCTGTTTTTT.

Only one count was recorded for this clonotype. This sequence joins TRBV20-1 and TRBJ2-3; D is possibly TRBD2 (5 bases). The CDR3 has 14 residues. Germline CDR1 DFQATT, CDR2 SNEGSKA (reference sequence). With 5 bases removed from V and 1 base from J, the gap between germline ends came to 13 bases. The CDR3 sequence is CSAPIGAGTDTQYF. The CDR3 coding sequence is TGCAGTGCTCCAATCGGAGCGGGCACAGATACGCAGTATTTT.

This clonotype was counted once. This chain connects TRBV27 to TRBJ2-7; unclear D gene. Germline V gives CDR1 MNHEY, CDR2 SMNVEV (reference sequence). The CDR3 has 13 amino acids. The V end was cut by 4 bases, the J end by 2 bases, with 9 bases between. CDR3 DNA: TGTGCCAGCAGTTATAGCAGCGCCTACGAGCAGTACTTC. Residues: CASSYSSAYEQYF.

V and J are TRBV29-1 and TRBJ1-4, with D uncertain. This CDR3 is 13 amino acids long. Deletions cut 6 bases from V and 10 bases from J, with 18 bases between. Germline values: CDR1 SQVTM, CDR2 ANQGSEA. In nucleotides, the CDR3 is TGCAGCGTATTAGGAAGGGTCGAGGGAAAACTGTTTTTT. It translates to CSVLGRVEGKLFF.

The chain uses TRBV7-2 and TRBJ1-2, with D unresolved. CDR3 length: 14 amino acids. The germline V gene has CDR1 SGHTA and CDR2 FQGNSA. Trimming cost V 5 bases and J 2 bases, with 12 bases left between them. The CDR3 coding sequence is TGTGCCAGCAGCACAAAGACTGAGAACTATGGCTACACCTTC. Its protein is CASSTKTENYGYTF.

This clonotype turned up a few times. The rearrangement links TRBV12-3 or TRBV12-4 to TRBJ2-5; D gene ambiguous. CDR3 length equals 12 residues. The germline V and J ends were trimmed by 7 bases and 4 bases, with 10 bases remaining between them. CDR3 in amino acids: CASNSLGETQYF. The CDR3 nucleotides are TGTGCCAGCAATTCGTTAGGAGAGACCCAGTACTTC.

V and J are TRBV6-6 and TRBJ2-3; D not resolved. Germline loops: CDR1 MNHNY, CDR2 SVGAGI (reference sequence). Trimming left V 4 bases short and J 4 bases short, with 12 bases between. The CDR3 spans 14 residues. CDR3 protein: CASSSFGGADTQYF. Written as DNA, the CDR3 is TGTGCCAGCAGTTCCTTCGGTGGGGCAGATACGCAGTATTTT.

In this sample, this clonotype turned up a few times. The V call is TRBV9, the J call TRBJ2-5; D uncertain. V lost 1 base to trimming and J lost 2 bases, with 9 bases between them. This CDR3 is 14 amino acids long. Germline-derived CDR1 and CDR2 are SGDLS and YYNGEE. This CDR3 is CASSVSTKQETQYF. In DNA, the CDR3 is TGTGCCAGCAGCGTATCCACAAAACAAGAGACCCAGTACTTC.